This TCR beta chain was observed in a study of shared clonotypes between healthy human individuals. The count of this clone is one. Naivety among CD8 cells was defined by CD45RO negativity and positive CCR7 selection, thereby excluding terminally differentiated effector memory CD45RA+ cells. This CDR3 is 17 amino acids long. With V trimmed by 0 bases and J by 6 bases, 12 bases remained unmatched. The germline V gene encodes CDR1 LGHNA and CDR2 YSLEER. In the original analysis: For the immunoSEQ data, sequences were junction-only without quality scores, so filtering differed. Sequencing was performed with immunoSEQ multiplex PCR; in TCRdb, only in-frame clones are kept and a portion is missing. V, J and clone size derive from that table, while D and trimming were established from the DNA sequence. The sample yields around 2,000,000 clones, around 96% seen once.

The chain recombines TRBV4-3 with TRBJ2-3, with TRBD2 matching 7 bases. This clonotype originated in a man aged 18 to 30 in good health. The sequencing sample was made of naive CD8+ T cells sorted from blood. The CDR3 protein is CASSQDFPGGSEDTQYF. CDR3 nucleotides: TGCGCCAGCAGCCAAGATTTCCCCGGGGGGAGTGAGGATACGCAGTATTTT.